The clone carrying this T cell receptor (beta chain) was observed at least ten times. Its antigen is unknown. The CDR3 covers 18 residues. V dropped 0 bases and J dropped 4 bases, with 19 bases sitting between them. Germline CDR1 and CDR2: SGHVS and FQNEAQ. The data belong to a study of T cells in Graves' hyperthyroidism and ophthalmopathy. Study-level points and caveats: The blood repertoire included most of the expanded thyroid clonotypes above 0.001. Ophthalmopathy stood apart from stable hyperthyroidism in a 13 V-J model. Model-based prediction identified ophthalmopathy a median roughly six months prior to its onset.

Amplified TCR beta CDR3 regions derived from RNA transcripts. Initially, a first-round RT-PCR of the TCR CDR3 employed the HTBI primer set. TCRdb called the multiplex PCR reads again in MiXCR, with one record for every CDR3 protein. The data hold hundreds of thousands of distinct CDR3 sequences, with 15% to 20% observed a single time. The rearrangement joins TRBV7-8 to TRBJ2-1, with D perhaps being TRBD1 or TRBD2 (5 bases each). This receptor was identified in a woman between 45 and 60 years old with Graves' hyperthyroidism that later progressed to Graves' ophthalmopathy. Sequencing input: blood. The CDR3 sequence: CASSLAGDSWGRYNEQFF. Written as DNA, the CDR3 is TGTGCCAGCAGCTTAGCGGGTGATTCGTGGGGGAGATACAATGAGCAGTTCTTC.